Below are 12 T cell receptor beta chains sequenced from a single sample in a study of blood T cells in healthy people across ages. Combining a sample-barcoded 5' primer with a J-beta primer mix, a second PCR ran for 7 to 11 cycles. TCRdb itself ran the 5' RACE reads through MiXCR, one entry per CDR3 protein. The sample consists of hundreds of thousands of distinct CDR3 sequences, 45% to 60% of them appearing once. Sequenced sample: blood. The receptors were sampled from a woman of 80 years or more in good health.

This clonotype was found many times. This rearrangement joins TRBV7-2 to TRBJ1-2; TRBD1 matches at 7 bases. The CDR3 loop spans 15 amino acids. V was clipped by 2 bases and J by 0 bases; unmatched bases: 3. In germline, CDR1 is SGHTA, CDR2 FQGNSA. CDR3 sequence (DNA): TGTGCCAGCAGCTTACAGGGGGGAGCTAACTATGGCTACACCTTC. This translates into CASSLQGGANYGYTF. The variable domain in full, completed from reference TRBV7-2 and TRBJ1-2, reads GAGVSQSPSNKVTEKGKDVELRCDPISGHTALYWYRQSLGQGLEFLIYFQGNSAPDKSGLPSDRFSAERTGGSVSTLTIQRTQQEDSAVYLCASSLQGGANYGYTFGSGTRLTVV.

The chain has TRBV15 and TRBJ2-7; possible D gene TRBD1, 5 bases. CDR1 and CDR2 from the germline V gene are LNHNV and YYDKDF (reference sequence). The V gene lost 0 bases and the J gene lost 0 bases, with 18 bases spanning the gap. CDR3 length equals 18 residues. The CDR3: CATSRDNLDSYPSYEQYF. The CDR3 nucleotides are TGTGCCACCAGCAGAGATAACCTAGACAGTTATCCCTCCTACGAGCAGTACTTC.

This clonotype was seen many times. The chain carries TRBV5-6 and TRBJ2-3; D is perhaps TRBD1 (5 bases). Trimming cost V 6 bases and J 2 bases, with 13 bases left between them. The CDR3 runs to 14 residues. Germline loops: CDR1 SGHDT, CDR2 YYEEEE. The CDR3 loop is CASTLGVTTDTQYF. For the CDR3, the DNA is TGTGCCAGCACCTTAGGGGTTACCACAGATACGCAGTATTTT.

This clonotype has more than one count but fewer than ten. Relative to the germline gene, one junction end is altered; a read error may explain this. The CDR3 sequence is CAGSFGTSLNEQFF. In DNA form, the CDR3 reads TGTGCCGGCAGCTTTGGAACTAGTTTGAATGAGCAGTTCTTC. The chain recombines TRBV5-6 with TRBJ2-1; tentative D call: TRBD2 (5 bases). CDR1 is SGHDT and CDR2 is YYEEEE in the germline V gene. The CDR3 spans 14 residues.

This clonotype has only a few counts. The chain combines TRBV20-1 with TRBJ1-1; D is ambiguous. The CDR3 totals 14 residues. Trimming cost V 3 bases and J 3 bases, with 14 bases left between them. Germline-derived CDR1 and CDR2 are DFQATT and SNEGSKA (reference sequence). The CDR3: CSASGDLMDTEAFF. CDR3 nucleotide sequence: TGCAGTGCTAGCGGCGACCTGATGGACACTGAAGCTTTCTTT.

The rearrangement uses TRBV4-3 and TRBJ1-2; 8 bases fit TRBD1. Germline V lookup: CDR1 LGHNA, CDR2 YSLEER. Trimming cost V 3 bases and J 1 base; bases outside gene matches: 7. The CDR3 totals 16 residues. The CDR3 DNA reads as TGCGCCAGCAGCCAGGCCTCGGGACAGGTTAACTATGGCTACACCTTC. Translated, it gives CASSQASGQVNYGYTF.

This clonotype has a handful of counts. V is TRBV5-1 and J is TRBJ2-1; unclear D gene. Per the germline V gene, CDR1 is SGHRS and CDR2 is YFSETQ. The CDR3 is 14 residues long. The V end was cut by 2 bases, the J end by 1 base, with 7 bases between. CDR3 region: CASSFARSYNEQFF. The CDR3 DNA sequence: TGCGCCAGCAGCTTCGCCCGGTCCTACAATGAGCAGTTCTTC.

The chain recombines TRBV15 with TRBJ2-3; 11 bases fit TRBD2. The CDR3 totals 16 residues. V shed 0 bases, J shed 9 bases, and the junction held 8 bases outside the gene matches. Germline V gives CDR1 LNHNV, CDR2 YYDKDF (reference sequence). CDR3 protein: CATSRDGTSGGATQYF. The CDR3 bases are TGTGCCACCAGCAGAGATGGGACTAGCGGAGGGGCCACGCAGTATTTT.

This clonotype has just a few counts. The rearrangement links TRBV27 to TRBJ2-2; 11 bases are shared with TRBD2. CDR1 and CDR2 (germline): MNHEY, SMNVEV (reference sequence). There are 18 residues in the CDR3. J was trimmed by 0 bases and V by 6 bases; bases with no gene match: 9. The CDR3 loop is CASRLAGAPTANTGELFF. The CDR3, as DNA: TGTGCCAGCAGACTAGCGGGAGCCCCAACCGCGAACACCGGGGAGCTGTTTTTT.

This rearrangement joins TRBV3-1 to TRBJ1-1, with D possibly TRBD1 on 5 matching bases. Per the germline V gene, CDR1 is LGHDT and CDR2 is YNNKEL (reference sequence). Deletions cut 2 bases from V and 5 bases from J, with 9 bases between. This CDR3 has 13 amino acids. CDR3 sequence (DNA): TGTGCCAGCAGCCAAAGGGGTTTGACTGAAGCTTTCTTT. The encoded protein is CASSQRGLTEAFF.

Notes on this clonotype: Since a much larger clone is just one base distant, this may be a read error. The chain has TRBV20-1 and TRBJ2-5; 7 bases line up with TRBD1. The CDR3 consists of 16 residues. In germline, CDR1 is DFQATT, CDR2 SNEGSKA (reference sequence). As DNA, the CDR3 is TGCAGTGCTAGAGATCCGCGACAGGGAAAGGGGGAGACCGAGTACTTC. Amino acids: CSARDPRQGKGETEYF.

On this clonotype: A read error is possible here, since a much larger clone lies one base away. The chain employs TRBV27 and TRBJ2-5, with unresolved D. The ends were cut back, 0 bases at V and 13 bases at J, with 18 bases in the middle. Germline V CDR1 and CDR2: MNHEY, SMNVEV (reference sequence). CDR3 length: 14 residues. The CDR3 reads CASSLSSPEDERYF. CDR3 nucleotide sequence: TGTGCCAGCAGTTTATCGAGTCCCGAGGACGAGCGGTACTTC.